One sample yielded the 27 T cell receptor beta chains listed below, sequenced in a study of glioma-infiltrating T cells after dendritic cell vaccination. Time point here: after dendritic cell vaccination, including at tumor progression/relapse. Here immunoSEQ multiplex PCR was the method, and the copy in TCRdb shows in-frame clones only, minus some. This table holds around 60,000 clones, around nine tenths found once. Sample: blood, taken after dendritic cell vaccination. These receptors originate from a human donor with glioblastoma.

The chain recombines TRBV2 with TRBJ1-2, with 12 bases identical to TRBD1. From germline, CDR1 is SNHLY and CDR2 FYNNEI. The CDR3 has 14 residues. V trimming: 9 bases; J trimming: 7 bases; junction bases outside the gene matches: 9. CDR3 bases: TGTGCCAGTGTATTGGGACAGGGGGCGCTTGGCTACACCTTC. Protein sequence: CASVLGQGALGYTF.

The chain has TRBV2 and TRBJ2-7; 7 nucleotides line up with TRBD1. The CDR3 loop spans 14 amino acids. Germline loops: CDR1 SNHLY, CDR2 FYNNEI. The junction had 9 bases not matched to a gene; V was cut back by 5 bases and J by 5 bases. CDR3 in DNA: TGTGCCAGCAGTAAAACAGGGGTCGGGAACGAGCAGTACTTC. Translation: CASSKTGVGNEQYF. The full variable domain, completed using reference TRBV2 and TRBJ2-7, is EPEVTQTPSHQVTQMGQEVILRCVPISNHLYFYWYRQILGQKVEFLVSFYNNEISEKSEIFDDQFSVERPDGSNFTLKIRSTKLEDSAMYFCASSKTGVGNEQYFGPGTRLTVT.

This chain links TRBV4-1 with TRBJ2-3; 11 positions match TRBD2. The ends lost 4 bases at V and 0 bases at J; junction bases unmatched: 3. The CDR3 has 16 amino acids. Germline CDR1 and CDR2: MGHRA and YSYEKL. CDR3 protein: CASSLWTSGSTDTQYF. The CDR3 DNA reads TGCGCCAGCAGCCTATGGACTAGCGGGAGCACAGATACGCAGTATTTT.

CDR3 nucleotides: TGTGCCAGCAGTACCGTAGTTATAATTAAGAATACGCAGTATTTT. Protein product: CASSTVVIIKNTQYF. This sequence joins TRBV2 and TRBJ2-3; D gene unclear. The CDR3 length is 15 residues. Germline V gene lookup returns CDR1 SNHLY and CDR2 FYNNEI. The ends were cut back, 5 bases at V and 7 bases at J, with 19 bases in the middle.

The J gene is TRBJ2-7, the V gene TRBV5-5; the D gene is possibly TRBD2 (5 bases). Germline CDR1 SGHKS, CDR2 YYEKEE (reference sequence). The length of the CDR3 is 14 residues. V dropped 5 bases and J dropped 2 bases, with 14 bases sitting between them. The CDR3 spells CASREVGKTYEQYF. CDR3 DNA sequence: TGTGCCAGCAGGGAGGTAGGGAAAACCTACGAGCAGTACTTC.

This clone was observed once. The CDR3 DNA reads as TGTGCCAGCTCACGGACTAGCTCCTACGAGCAGTACTTC. Translation gives CASSRTSSYEQYF. The chain employs TRBV18 and TRBJ2-7; 7 nucleotides match TRBD2. Germline CDR1 and CDR2: KGHSH and LQKENI. The CDR3 totals 13 residues. After removal of 4 bases from V and 0 bases from J, the junction contained 0 bases not matched to a gene.

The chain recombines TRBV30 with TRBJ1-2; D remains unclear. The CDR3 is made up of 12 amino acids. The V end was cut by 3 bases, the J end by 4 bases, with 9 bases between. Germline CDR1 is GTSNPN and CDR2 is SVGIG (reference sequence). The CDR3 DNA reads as TGTGCCTGGAGCCAGGAAACCTATGGCTACACCTTC. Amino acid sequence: CAWSQETYGYTF.

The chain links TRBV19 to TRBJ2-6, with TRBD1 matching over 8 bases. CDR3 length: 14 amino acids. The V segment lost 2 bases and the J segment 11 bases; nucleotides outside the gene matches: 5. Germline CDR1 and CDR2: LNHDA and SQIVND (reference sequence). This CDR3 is CASSITGGPDVLTF. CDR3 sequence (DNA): TGTGCCAGTAGTATAACAGGGGGTCCGGACGTCCTGACTTTC.

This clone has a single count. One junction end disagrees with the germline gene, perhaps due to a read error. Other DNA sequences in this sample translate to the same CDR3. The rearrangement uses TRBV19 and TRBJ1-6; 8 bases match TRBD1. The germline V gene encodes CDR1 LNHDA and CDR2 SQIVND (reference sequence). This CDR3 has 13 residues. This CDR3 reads CATGGHGNSPLHF. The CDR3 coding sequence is TGTGCTACAGGGGGACACGGTAATTCCCCCCTCCACTTT.

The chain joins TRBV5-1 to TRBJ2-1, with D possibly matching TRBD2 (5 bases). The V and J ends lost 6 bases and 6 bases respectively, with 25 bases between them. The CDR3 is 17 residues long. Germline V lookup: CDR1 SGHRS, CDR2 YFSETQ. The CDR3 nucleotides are TGCGCCAGCACCCCGACTGACCCCGCCCTTGAGGGCAATGAGCAGTTCTTC. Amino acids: CASTPTDPALEGNEQFF.

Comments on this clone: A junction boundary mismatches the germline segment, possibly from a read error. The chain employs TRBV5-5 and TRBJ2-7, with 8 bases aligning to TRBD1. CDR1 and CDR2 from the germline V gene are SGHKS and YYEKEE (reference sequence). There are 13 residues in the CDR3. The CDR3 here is CASRLVDRGEQYF. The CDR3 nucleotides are TGTGCCAGCAGATTGGTCGACAGGGGTGAGCAGTACTTC. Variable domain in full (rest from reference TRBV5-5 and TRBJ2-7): DAGVTQSPTHLIKTRGQQVTLRCSPISGHKSVSWYQQVLGQGPQFIFQYYEKEERGRGNFPDRFSARQFPNYSSELNVNALLLGDSALYLCASRLVDRGEQYFGPGTRLTVT.

The CDR3 loop is CASGNRGMGEQFF. In DNA, the CDR3 is TGTGCTAGTGGTAACAGGGGAATGGGTGAGCAGTTCTTC. J is TRBJ2-1 and V is TRBV12-5, with TRBD1 matching 7 bases. The CDR3 runs 13 residues. V shed 5 bases and J 9 bases; nucleotides not matched to a gene: 7. Germline-derived CDR1 and CDR2 are LGHNT and FRNRAP.

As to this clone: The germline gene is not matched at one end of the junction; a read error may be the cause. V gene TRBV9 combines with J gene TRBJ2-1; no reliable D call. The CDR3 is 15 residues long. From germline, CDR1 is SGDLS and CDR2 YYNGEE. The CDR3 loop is CASSVGVAEDNGQFF. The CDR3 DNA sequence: TGTGCCAGCAGCGTAGGGGTCGCCGAAGACAATGGGCAGTTCTTC.

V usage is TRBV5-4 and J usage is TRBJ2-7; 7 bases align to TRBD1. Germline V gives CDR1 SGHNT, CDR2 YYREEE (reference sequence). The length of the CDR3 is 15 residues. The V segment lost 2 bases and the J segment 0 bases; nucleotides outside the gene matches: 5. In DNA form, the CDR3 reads TGTGCCAGCAGCTTATGGGCAGGGGGCTCCTACGAGCAGTACTTC. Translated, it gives CASSLWAGGSYEQYF.

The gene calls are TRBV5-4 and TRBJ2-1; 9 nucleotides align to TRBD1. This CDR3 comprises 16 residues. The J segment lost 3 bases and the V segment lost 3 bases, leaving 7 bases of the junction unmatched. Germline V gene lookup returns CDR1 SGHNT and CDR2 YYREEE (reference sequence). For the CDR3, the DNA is TGTGCCAGCAGCTCATCCCCGACAGGGGGCTACAATGAGCAGTTCTTC. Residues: CASSSSPTGGYNEQFF.

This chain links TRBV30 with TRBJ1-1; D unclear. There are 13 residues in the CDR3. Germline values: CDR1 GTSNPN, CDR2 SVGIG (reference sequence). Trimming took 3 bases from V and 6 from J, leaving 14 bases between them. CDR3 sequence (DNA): TGTGCCTGGAGGCGCCCCCTGAGGGCTGAAGCTTTCTTT. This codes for CAWRRPLRAEAFF.

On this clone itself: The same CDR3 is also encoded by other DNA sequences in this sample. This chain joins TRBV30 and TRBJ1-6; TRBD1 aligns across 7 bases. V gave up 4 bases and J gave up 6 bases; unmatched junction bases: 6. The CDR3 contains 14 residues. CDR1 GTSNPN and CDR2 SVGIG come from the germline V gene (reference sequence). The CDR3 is CAWNGGTANSPLHF. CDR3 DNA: TGTGCCTGGAATGGAGGGACAGCTAATTCACCCCTCCACTTT. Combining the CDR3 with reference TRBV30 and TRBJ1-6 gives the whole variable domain SQTIHQWPATLVQPVGSPLSLECTVEGTSNPNLYWYRQAAGRGLQLLFYSVGIGQISSEVPQNLSASRPQDRQFILSSKKLLLSDSGFYLCAWNGGTANSPLHFGNGTRLTVT.

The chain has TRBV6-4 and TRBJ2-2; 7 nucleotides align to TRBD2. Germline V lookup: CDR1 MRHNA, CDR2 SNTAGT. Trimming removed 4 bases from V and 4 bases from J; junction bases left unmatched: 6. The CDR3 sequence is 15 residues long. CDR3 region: CASSGDGGGTGELFF. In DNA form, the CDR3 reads TGTGCCAGCAGTGGGGACGGCGGGGGCACCGGGGAGCTGTTTTTT.

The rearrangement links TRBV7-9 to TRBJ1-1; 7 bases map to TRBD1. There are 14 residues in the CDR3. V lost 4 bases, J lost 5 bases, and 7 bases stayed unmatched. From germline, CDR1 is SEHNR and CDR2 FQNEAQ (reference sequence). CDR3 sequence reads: CASSYRQGDTEAFF. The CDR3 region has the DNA TGTGCCAGCAGCTACCGACAGGGAGATACTGAAGCTTTCTTT.

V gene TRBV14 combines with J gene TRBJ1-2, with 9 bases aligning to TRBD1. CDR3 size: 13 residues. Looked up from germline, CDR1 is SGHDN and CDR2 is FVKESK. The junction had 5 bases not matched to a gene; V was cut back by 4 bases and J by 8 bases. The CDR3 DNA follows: TGTGCCAGCAGCCTAACAGGGGGCTTAGGCTACACCTTC. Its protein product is CASSLTGGLGYTF.

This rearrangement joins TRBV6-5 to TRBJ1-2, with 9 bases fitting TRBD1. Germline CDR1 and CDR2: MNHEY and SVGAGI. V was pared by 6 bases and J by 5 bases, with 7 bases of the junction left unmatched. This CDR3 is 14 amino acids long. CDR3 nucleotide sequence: TGTGCCAGCAGGACCGGGACAGGGCTTTATGGCTACACCTTC. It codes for CASRTGTGLYGYTF.

CDR3 in DNA: TGTGCCAGCAGCTTAGCGTCGGGGAACGAGCAGTACTTC. Translating gives CASSLASGNEQYF. The V and J genes are TRBV7-2 and TRBJ2-7; tentatively, D is TRBD2 (5 bases). CDR1 SGHTA and CDR2 FQGNSA come from the germline V gene. This CDR3 region has 13 residues. Deletions cut 0 bases from V and 5 bases from J, with 8 bases between.

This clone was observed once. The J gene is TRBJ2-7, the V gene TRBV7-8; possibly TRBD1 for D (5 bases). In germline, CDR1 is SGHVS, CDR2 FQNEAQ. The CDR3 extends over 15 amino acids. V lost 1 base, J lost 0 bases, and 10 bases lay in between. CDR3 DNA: TGTGCCAGCAGCTTAGGGGGTCAGGGCTCCTACGAGCAGTACTTC. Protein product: CASSLGGQGSYEQYF.

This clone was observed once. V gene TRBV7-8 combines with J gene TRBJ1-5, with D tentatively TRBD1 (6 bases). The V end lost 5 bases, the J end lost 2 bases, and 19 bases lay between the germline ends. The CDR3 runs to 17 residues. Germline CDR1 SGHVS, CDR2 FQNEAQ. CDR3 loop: CASSDRQVQRGNQPQHF. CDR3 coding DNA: TGTGCCAGCAGCGACCGACAGGTTCAACGGGGCAATCAGCCCCAGCATTTT.

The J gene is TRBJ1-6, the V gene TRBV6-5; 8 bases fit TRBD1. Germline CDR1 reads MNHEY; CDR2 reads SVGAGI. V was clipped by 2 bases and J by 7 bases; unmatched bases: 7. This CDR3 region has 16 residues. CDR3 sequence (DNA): TGTGCCAGCAGTTACCCCGGGACAGGAAAAAATTCACCCCTCCACTTT. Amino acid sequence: CASSYPGTGKNSPLHF.

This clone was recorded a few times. CDR3 amino acids: CASSLLAGGPDNEQFF. CDR3 nucleotide sequence: TGTGCCAGCAGTCTTCTAGCGGGAGGGCCAGATAATGAGCAGTTCTTC. The chain employs TRBV7-9 and TRBJ2-1, with 12 bases lining up with TRBD2. The CDR3 extends over 16 amino acids. Trimming cost V 6 bases and J 7 bases; bases outside gene matches: 10. Germline lookup yields CDR1 SEHNR and CDR2 FQNEAQ (reference sequence).

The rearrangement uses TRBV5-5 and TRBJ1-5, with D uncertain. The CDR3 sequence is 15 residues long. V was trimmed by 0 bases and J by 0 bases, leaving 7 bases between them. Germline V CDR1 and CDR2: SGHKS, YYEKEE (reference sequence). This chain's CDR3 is CASSLDSYSNQPQHF. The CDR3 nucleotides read TGTGCCAGCAGCTTGGACAGCTATAGCAATCAGCCCCAGCATTTT.